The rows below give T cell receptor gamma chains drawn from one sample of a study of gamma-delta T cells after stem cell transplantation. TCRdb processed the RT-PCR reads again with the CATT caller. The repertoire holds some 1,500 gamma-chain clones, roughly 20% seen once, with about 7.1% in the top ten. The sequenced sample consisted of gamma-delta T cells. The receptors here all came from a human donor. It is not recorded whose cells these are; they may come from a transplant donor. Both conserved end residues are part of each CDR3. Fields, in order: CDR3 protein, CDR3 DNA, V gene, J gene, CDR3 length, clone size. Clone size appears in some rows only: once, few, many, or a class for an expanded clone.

CDR3aa: CATWDGGSGGYYKKLF; CDR3nt: TGTGCCACCTGGGACGGGGGTTCGGGTGGGTATTATAAGAAACTCTTT; v_gene: TRGV2; j_gene: TRGJ1/TRGJ2; len: 16; abundance: few
CDR3aa: CATWEYKKLF; CDR3nt: TGTGCCACCTGGGAATATAAGAAACTCTTT; v_gene: TRGV3; j_gene: TRGJ1/TRGJ2; len: 10; abundance: .
CDR3aa: CATWDGPNYYKKLF; CDR3nt: TGTGCCACCTGGGACGGGCCTAATTATTATAAGAAACTCTTT; v_gene: TRGV2; j_gene: TRGJ1/TRGJ2; len: 14; abundance: large
CDR3aa: CALWDISQWDYYKKLF; CDR3nt: TGTGCCTTGTGGGACATCTCCCAATGGGATTATTATAAGAAACTCTTT; v_gene: TRGV9; j_gene: TRGJ1/TRGJ2; len: 16; abundance: medium-sized
CDR3aa: CATWDGNSSDWIKTF; CDR3nt: TGTGCCACCTGGGACGGCAATAGTAGTGATTGGATCAAGACGTTT; v_gene: TRGV2; j_gene: TRGJP2; len: 15; abundance: medium-sized
CDR3aa: CATWDGTNYYKKLF; CDR3nt: TGTGCCACCTGGGACGGTACTAATTATTATAAGAAACTCTTT; v_gene: TRGV2; j_gene: TRGJ1/TRGJ2; len: 14; abundance: medium-sized
CDR3aa: CATWVPLYYKKLF; CDR3nt: TGTGCCACCTGGGTCCCACTTTATTATAAGAAACTCTTT; v_gene: TRGV3; j_gene: TRGJ1/TRGJ2; len: 13; abundance: large
CDR3aa: CATWGGYKKLF; CDR3nt: TGTGCCACCTGGGGGGGATATAAGAAACTCTTT; v_gene: TRGV4; j_gene: TRGJ1/TRGJ2; len: 11; abundance: .
CDR3aa: CATWDATGGDWIKTF; CDR3nt: TGTGCCACCTGGGACGCCACGGGGGGTGATTGGATCAAGACGTTT; v_gene: TRGV2; j_gene: TRGJP2; len: 15; abundance: few
CDR3aa: CALWEVQWKLF; CDR3nt: TGTGCCTTGTGGGAGGTGCAGTGGAAACTCTTT; v_gene: TRGV9; j_gene: TRGJ1/TRGJ2; len: 11; abundance: .
CDR3aa: CALWEVGYYKKLF; CDR3nt: TGTGCCTTGTGGGAGGTGGGTTATTATAAGAAACTCTTT; v_gene: TRGV9; j_gene: TRGJ1/TRGJ2; len: 13; abundance: large
CDR3aa: CATFLNYYKKLF; CDR3nt: TGTGCCACCTTCTTGAATTATTATAAGAAACTCTTT; v_gene: TRGV5; j_gene: TRGJ1/TRGJ2; len: 12; abundance: large
CDR3aa: CALWRGALNYYKKLF; CDR3nt: TGTGCCTTGTGGCGGGGGGCGCTGAATTATTATAAGAAACTCTTT; v_gene: TRGV9; j_gene: TRGJ1/TRGJ2; len: 15; abundance: .
CDR3aa: CATWDGQGYYKKLF; CDR3nt: TGTGCCACCTGGGATGGGCAGGGTTATTATAAGAAACTCTTT; v_gene: TRGV4; j_gene: TRGJ1/TRGJ2; len: 14; abundance: medium-sized
CDR3aa: CATWDKAYYKKLF; CDR3nt: TGTGCCACCTGGGATAAGGCTTATTATAAGAAACTCTTT; v_gene: TRGV8; j_gene: TRGJ1/TRGJ2; len: 13; abundance: medium-sized
CDR3aa: CALWEVELGKKIKVF; CDR3nt: TGTGCCTTGTGGGAGGTAGAGTTGGGCAAAAAAATCAAGGTATTT; v_gene: TRGV9; j_gene: TRGJP; len: 15; abundance: large
CDR3aa: CATWDDYYYKKLF; CDR3nt: TGTGCCACCTGGGACGACTATTATTATAAGAAACTCTTT; v_gene: TRGV2; j_gene: TRGJ1/TRGJ2; len: 13; abundance: few
CDR3aa: CATWDGPPKKLF; CDR3nt: TGTGCCACCTGGGACGGTCCTCCTAAGAAACTCTTT; v_gene: TRGV5; j_gene: TRGJ1/TRGJ2; len: 12; abundance: large
CDR3aa: CATWDSPHLYYKKLF; CDR3nt: TGTGCCACCTGGGACAGCCCCCATCTTTATTATAAGAAACTCTTT; v_gene: TRGV5; j_gene: TRGJ1/TRGJ2; len: 15; abundance: few
CDR3aa: CATWDGPRLF; CDR3nt: TGTGCCACCTGGGATGGGCCGAGACTCTTT; v_gene: TRGV4; j_gene: TRGJ1/TRGJ2; len: 10; abundance: large
CDR3aa: CATWDRLYKKLF; CDR3nt: TGTGCCACCTGGGATAGACTCTATAAGAAACTCTTC; v_gene: TRGV8; j_gene: TRGJ1/TRGJ2; len: 12; abundance: few
CDR3aa: CATWVGKKLF; CDR3nt: TGTGCCACCTGGGTGGGGAAGAAACTCTTT; v_gene: TRGV2; j_gene: TRGJ1/TRGJ2; len: 10; abundance: .
CDR3aa: CATWDTPSYYKKLF; CDR3nt: TGTGCCACCTGGGACACGCCGAGTTATTATAAGAAACTCTTT; v_gene: TRGV3; j_gene: TRGJ1/TRGJ2; len: 14; abundance: large
CDR3aa: CATWDGPLGFYYKKLF; CDR3nt: TGTGCCACCTGGGATGGGCCCCTGGGGTTCTATTATAAGAAACTCTTT; v_gene: TRGV4; j_gene: TRGJ1/TRGJ2; len: 16; abundance: .
CDR3aa: CATWDGLYKKLF; CDR3nt: TGTGCCACCTGGGACGGGCTTTATAAGAAACTCTTT; v_gene: TRGV2; j_gene: TRGJ1/TRGJ2; len: 12; abundance: medium-sized
CDR3aa: CATRDRPSNDYKKLF; CDR3nt: TGTGCCACCCGGGACAGGCCTTCGAATGATTATAAGAAACTCTTT; v_gene: TRGV5; j_gene: TRGJ1/TRGJ2; len: 15; abundance: .
CDR3aa: CATWDGSSDWIKTF; CDR3nt: TGTGCCACCTGGGACGGTAGTAGTGATTGGATCAAGACGTTT; v_gene: TRGV2; j_gene: TRGJP2; len: 14; abundance: medium-sized
CDR3aa: CATWDGRDWIKTF; CDR3nt: TGTGCCACCTGGGACGGGAGGGATTGGATCAAGACGTTT; v_gene: TRGV2; j_gene: TRGJP2; len: 13; abundance: few
CDR3aa: CATWDGPAYYKKLF; CDR3nt: TGTGCCACCTGGGATGGGCCGGCTTATTATAAGAAACTCTTT; v_gene: TRGV4; j_gene: TRGJ1/TRGJ2; len: 14; abundance: few
CDR3aa: CATWDPPRRDYYKKLF; CDR3nt: TGTGCCACCTGGGACCCTCCCCGGAGGGATTATTATAAGAAACTCTTT; v_gene: TRGV3; j_gene: TRGJ1/TRGJ2; len: 16; abundance: .
CDR3aa: CATWDGRWDYYKKLF; CDR3nt: TGTGCCACCTGGGACGGCCGTTGGGATTATTATAAGAAACTCTTT; v_gene: TRGV2; j_gene: TRGJ1/TRGJ2; len: 15; abundance: large
CDR3aa: CALWEYTTGWFKIF; CDR3nt: TGTGCCTTGTGGGAGTATACCACTGGTTGGTTCAAGATATTT; v_gene: TRGV9; j_gene: TRGJP1; len: 14; abundance: .
CDR3aa: CATWASNYYKKLF; CDR3nt: TGTGCCACCTGGGCCTCGAATTATTATAAGAAACTCTTT; v_gene: TRGV4; j_gene: TRGJ1/TRGJ2; len: 13; abundance: large
CDR3aa: CATWDSDYYKKLF; CDR3nt: TGTGCCACCTGGGACTCGGATTATTATAAGAAACTCTTT; v_gene: TRGV2; j_gene: TRGJ1/TRGJ2; len: 13; abundance: large
CDR3aa: CATWDGRMGKWYKKLF; CDR3nt: TGTGCCACCTGGGATGGTAGGATGGGTAAATGGTATAAGAAACTCTTT; v_gene: TRGV4; j_gene: TRGJ1/TRGJ2; len: 16; abundance: medium-sized
CDR3aa: CATWSGWFKIF; CDR3nt: TGTGCCACCTGGTCTGGTTGGTTCAAGATATTT; v_gene: TRGV3; j_gene: TRGJP1; len: 11; abundance: medium-sized
CDR3aa: CATWDGFLEYKKLF; CDR3nt: TGTGCCACCTGGGATGGCTTTTTAGAGTATAAGAAACTCTTT; v_gene: TRGV8; j_gene: TRGJ1/TRGJ2; len: 14; abundance: few
CDR3aa: CATWDGRPHACKKLF; CDR3nt: TGTGCCACCTGGGATGGGCGACCCCATGCGTGTAAGAAACTCTTT; v_gene: TRGV4; j_gene: TRGJ1/TRGJ2; len: 15; abundance: .
CDR3aa: CASHNYYKKLF; CDR3nt: TGTGCCTCCCACAATTATTATAAGAAACTCTTT; v_gene: TRGV9; j_gene: TRGJ1/TRGJ2; len: 11; abundance: medium-sized
CDR3aa: CATWDDYKKLF; CDR3nt: TGTGCCACCTGGGATGATTATAAGAAACTCTTT; v_gene: TRGV4; j_gene: TRGJ1/TRGJ2; len: 11; abundance: large
CDR3aa: CATWDGCNYYKKLF; CDR3nt: TGTGCCACCTGGGATGGGTGCAATTATTATAAGAAACTCTTT; v_gene: TRGV4; j_gene: TRGJ1/TRGJ2; len: 14; abundance: few
CDR3aa: CATWDRVNYYKKLF; CDR3nt: TGTGCCACCTGGGACAGGGTGAATTATTATAAGAAACTCTTT; v_gene: TRGV3; j_gene: TRGJ1/TRGJ2; len: 14; abundance: large
CDR3aa: CATWVAYYKKLF; CDR3nt: TGTGCCACCTGGGTCGCTTATTATAAGAAACTCTTT; v_gene: TRGV4; j_gene: TRGJ1/TRGJ2; len: 12; abundance: few
CDR3aa: CATWDRDYYKKLF; CDR3nt: TGTGCCACCTGGGACCGAGATTATTATAAGAAACTCTTT; v_gene: TRGV4; j_gene: TRGJ1/TRGJ2; len: 13; abundance: large
CDR3aa: CATWDVTGYKKLF; CDR3nt: TGTGCCACCTGGGATGTGACAGGTTATAAGAAACTCTTT; v_gene: TRGV8; j_gene: TRGJ1/TRGJ2; len: 13; abundance: large
CDR3aa: CATWDRPHYYKKLF; CDR3nt: TGTGCCACCTGGGACAGGCCGCATTATTATAAGAAACTCTTT; v_gene: TRGV3; j_gene: TRGJ1/TRGJ2; len: 14; abundance: medium-sized
CDR3aa: CATWDKPSERVWLFGKKLF; CDR3nt: TGTGCCACCTGGGATAAGCCGAGCGAGCGGGTATGGTTATTTGGTAAGAAACTCTTT; v_gene: TRGV8; j_gene: TRGJ1/TRGJ2; len: 19; abundance: .
CDR3aa: CATWDGPSKKLF; CDR3nt: TGTGCCACCTGGGACGGGCCCTCGAAGAAACTCTTT; v_gene: TRGV2; j_gene: TRGJ1/TRGJ2; len: 12; abundance: medium-sized
CDR3aa: CATWDGHGNWIKTF; CDR3nt: TGTGCCACCTGGGACGGGCATGGTAATTGGATCAAGACGTTT; v_gene: TRGV2; j_gene: TRGJP2; len: 14; abundance: .
CDR3aa: CATWERDKKLF; CDR3nt: TGTGCCACCTGGGAGCGTGACAAGAAACTCTTT; v_gene: TRGV4; j_gene: TRGJ1/TRGJ2; len: 11; abundance: few
CDR3aa: CATWDRRSPIYYKKLF; CDR3nt: TGTGCCACCTGGGACAGGCGGTCCCCAATTTATTATAAGAAACTCTTT; v_gene: TRGV5; j_gene: TRGJ1/TRGJ2; len: 16; abundance: .
CDR3aa: CATWGGSDWIKTF; CDR3nt: TGTGCCACCTGGGGTGGTAGTGATTGGATCAAGACGTTT; v_gene: TRGV4; j_gene: TRGJP2; len: 13; abundance: .